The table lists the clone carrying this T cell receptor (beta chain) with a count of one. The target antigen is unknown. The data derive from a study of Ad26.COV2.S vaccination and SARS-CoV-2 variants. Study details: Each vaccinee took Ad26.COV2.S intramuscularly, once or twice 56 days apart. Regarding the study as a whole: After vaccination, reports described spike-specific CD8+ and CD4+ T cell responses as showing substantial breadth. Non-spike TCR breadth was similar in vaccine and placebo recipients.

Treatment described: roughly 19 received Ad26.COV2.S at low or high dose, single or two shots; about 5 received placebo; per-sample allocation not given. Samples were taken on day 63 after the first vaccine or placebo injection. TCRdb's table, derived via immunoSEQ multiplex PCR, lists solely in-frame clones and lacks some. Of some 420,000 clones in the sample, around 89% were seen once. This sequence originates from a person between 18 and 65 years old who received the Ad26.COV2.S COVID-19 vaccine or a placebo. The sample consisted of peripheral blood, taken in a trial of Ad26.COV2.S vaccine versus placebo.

CDR3 region: CASSQGAGESSYNEQFF. The DNA for the CDR3 is TGCGCCAGCAGCCAAGGGGCCGGGGAGAGCTCCTACAATGAGCAGTTCTTC. This chain connects TRBV4-1 to TRBJ2-1, with TRBD2 as a possible D gene (5 bases). Trimming took off 1 base at V and 0 bases at J, with 13 bases between the two ends. Germline CDR1 MGHRA, CDR2 YSYEKL. The CDR3 spans 17 residues.